This TCR beta chain was recovered during a study of post-analysis software for immune sequencing data. Whole-study results and caveats: Patients carried roughly five TRBV segments more frequently than controls did, and TRBV5-6, TRBV5-1 and TRBV20-1 were among them.

This CDR3 has 14 residues. The TCR beta cDNA libraries carried unique molecular identifiers. TCRdb itself ran the PCR reads through MiXCR, one entry per CDR3 protein. The sample has 800,000 to 950,000 distinct CDR3 sequences, roughly 50% seen once; the top ten hold approximately 4.5%. A remark on this clonotype: The antigen remains undetermined. One end of the junction is discordant with germline, which a read error may explain.

The chain joins TRBV12-3 or TRBV12-4 to TRBJ1-2; 10 positions match TRBD1. The sequenced sample consisted of blood. This sequence was found in a girl aged 10-17 years with multiple sclerosis. In DNA, the CDR3 is TGTGCCAGCAGCCGCGGACAGGGGGTCTATGGCCACACCTTC. Protein: CASSRGQGVYGHTF.